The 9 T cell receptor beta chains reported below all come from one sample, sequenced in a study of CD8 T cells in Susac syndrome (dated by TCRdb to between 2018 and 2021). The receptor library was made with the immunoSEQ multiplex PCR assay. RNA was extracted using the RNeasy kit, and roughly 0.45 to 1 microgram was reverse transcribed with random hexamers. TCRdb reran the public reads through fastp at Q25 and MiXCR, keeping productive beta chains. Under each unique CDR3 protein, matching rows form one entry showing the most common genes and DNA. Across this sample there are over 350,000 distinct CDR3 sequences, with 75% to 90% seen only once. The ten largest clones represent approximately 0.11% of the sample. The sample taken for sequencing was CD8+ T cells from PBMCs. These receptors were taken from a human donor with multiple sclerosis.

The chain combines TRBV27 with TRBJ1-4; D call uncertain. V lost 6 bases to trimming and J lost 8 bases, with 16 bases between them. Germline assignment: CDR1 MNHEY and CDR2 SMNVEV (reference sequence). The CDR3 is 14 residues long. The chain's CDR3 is CASRGSAPVEKLFF. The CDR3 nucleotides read TGTGCCAGCAGGGGATCGGCCCCGGTGGAAAAACTGTTTTTT.

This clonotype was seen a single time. This CDR3 reads CAWSSGVNTEAFF. CDR3 sequence (DNA): TGTGCCTGGAGTTCCGGGGTGAACACTGAAGCTTTCTTT. This sequence joins TRBV30 and TRBJ1-1; D is unclear. Between the trimmed V and J ends, which lost 2 bases and 0 bases, there was a span of 7 bases. CDR3 length equals 13 residues. Germline V gene lookup returns CDR1 GTSNPN and CDR2 SVGIG (reference sequence).

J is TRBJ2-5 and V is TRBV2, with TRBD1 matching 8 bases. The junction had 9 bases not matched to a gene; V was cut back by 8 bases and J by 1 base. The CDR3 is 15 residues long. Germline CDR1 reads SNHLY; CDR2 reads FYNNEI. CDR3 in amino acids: CASLGSGQGQETQYF. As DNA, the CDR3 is TGTGCCAGCTTAGGCTCCGGACAGGGCCAAGAGACCCAGTACTTC. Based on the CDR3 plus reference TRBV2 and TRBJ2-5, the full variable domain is EPEVTQTPSHQVTQMGQEVILRCVPISNHLYFYWYRQILGQKVEFLVSFYNNEISEKSEIFDDQFSVERPDGSNFTLKIRSTKLEDSAMYFCASLGSGQGQETQYFGPGTRLLVL.

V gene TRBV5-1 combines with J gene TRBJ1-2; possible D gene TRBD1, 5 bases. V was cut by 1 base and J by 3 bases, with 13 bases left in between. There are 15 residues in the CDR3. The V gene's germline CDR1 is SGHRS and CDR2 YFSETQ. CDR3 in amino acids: CASSLSQGEDYGYTF. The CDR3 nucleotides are TGCGCCAGCAGCTTGTCGCAGGGTGAGGACTATGGCTACACCTTC. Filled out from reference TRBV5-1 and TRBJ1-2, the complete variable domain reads KAGVTQTPRYLIKTRGQQVTLSCSPISGHRSVSWYQQTPGQGLQFLFEYFSETQRNKGNFPGRFSGRQFSNSRSEMNVSTLELGDSALYLCASSLSQGEDYGYTFGSGTRLTVV.

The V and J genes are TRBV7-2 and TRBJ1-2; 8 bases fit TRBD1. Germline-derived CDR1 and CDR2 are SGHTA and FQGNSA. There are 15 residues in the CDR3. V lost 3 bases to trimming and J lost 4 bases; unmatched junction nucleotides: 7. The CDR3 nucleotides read TGTGCCAGCAGCTTTCGGACAGGGAAGGGCTATGGCTACACCTTC. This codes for CASSFRTGKGYGYTF.

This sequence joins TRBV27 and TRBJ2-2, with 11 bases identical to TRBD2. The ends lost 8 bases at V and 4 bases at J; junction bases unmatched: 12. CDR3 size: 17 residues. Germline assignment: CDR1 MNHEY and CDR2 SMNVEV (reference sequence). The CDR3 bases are TGTGCCAGCTCCCCCCCGGGACTAGCGGCGACCACCGGGGAGCTGTTTTTT. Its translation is CASSPPGLAATTGELFF.

DNA for the CDR3: TGCGCCAGCAGTGACTTAGGGGGCGACACAGATACGCAGTATTTT. The encoded protein is CASSDLGGDTDTQYF. V gene TRBV10-1 combines with J gene TRBJ2-3; 7 bases line up with TRBD1. Germline CDR1 WNHNN, CDR2 SYGVQD (reference sequence). V was pared by 3 bases and J by 2 bases, with 5 bases of the junction left unmatched. The CDR3 runs 15 residues.

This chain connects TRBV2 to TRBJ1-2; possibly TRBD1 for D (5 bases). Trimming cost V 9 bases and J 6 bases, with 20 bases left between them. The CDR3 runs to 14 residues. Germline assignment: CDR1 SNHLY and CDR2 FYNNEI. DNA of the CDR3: TGTGCCAGTTGTTCAGGGTCTATATCTGATGGCTACACCTTC. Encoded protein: CASCSGSISDGYTF.

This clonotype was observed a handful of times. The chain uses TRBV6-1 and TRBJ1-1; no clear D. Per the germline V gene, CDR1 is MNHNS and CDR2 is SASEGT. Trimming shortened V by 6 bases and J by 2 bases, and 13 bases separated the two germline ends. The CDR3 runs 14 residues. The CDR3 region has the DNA TGTGCCAGCAGCCCCCGCAGGATCAACACTGAAGCTTTCTTT. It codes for CASSPRRINTEAFF.